Listed here are 7 T cell receptor beta chains from one sample, sequenced in a study of shared clonotypes between healthy human individuals (dated by TCRdb to about 2020). CD8 naive samples were obtained by positive selection for CCR7 among CD45RO-negative cells, yielding a CD45RA+CCR7+ population from which TemRA cells were excluded. To prepare the library, the immunoSEQ multiplex PCR assay was applied. Sourced from immuneACCESS, this table was stored by TCRdb with only in-frame sequences that have V and J called. A share of the clones is absent; for the studies checked, an unresolved V gene accounts for under half, and the remainder has no known explanation. This sample holds 700,000 to 950,000 clones; approximately 96% were observed only once. The ten largest clones represent less than 0.3% of the sample. Input material: naive CD8+ T cells sorted from blood. Sample cell subset or site, as interpreted from the label and publication: CD45RA+CCR7+. Receptors were obtained from a man aged 30-40 years in good health.

The chain carries TRBV10-2 and TRBJ1-1; perhaps TRBD1 as D (5 bases). Germline CDR1 and CDR2: WSHSY and SAAADI. The length of the CDR3 is 15 residues. V lost 0 bases, J lost 0 bases, and 8 bases lay in between. The CDR3 nucleotides read TGCGCCAGCAGTGAGTCGGGGGGGGTGAACACTGAAGCTTTCTTT. Protein: CASSESGGVNTEAFF.

V gene TRBV4-3 combines with J gene TRBJ2-1, with 8 positions matching TRBD2. Trimming took 4 bases from V and 7 from J; bases not matched to a gene: 6. This CDR3 is 14 amino acids long. Germline CDR1 and CDR2: LGHNA and YSLEER. CDR3 sequence reads: CASSPSGGLNEQFF. DNA of the CDR3: TGCGCCAGCAGCCCCAGCGGGGGATTAAATGAGCAGTTCTTC.

The chain employs TRBV6-5 and TRBJ1-4; D call uncertain. Per the germline V gene, CDR1 is MNHEY and CDR2 is SVGAGI. CDR3 length: 13 amino acids. V dropped 6 bases and J dropped 7 bases, with 12 bases sitting between them. Written as DNA, the CDR3 is TGTGCCAGCAGGGAATCCGGGATTGAAAAACTGTTTTTT. Protein product: CASRESGIEKLFF.

J is TRBJ2-7 and V is TRBV14; 7 nucleotides agree with TRBD2. The germline V gene encodes CDR1 SGHDN and CDR2 FVKESK. With 5 bases clipped from V and 6 bases from J, the junction kept 13 bases outside the gene matches. There are 15 residues in the CDR3. This chain's CDR3 is CASSIDRERGSEQYF. As DNA, the CDR3 is TGTGCCAGCAGCATCGATCGGGAGCGCGGGAGCGAGCAGTACTTC.

The V gene is TRBV2, the J gene TRBJ2-7, with a possible D match to TRBD1 (6 bases). The germline V gene encodes CDR1 SNHLY and CDR2 FYNNEI. CDR3 length: 15 residues. V was pared by 9 bases and J by 0 bases, with 18 bases between. The CDR3 is CASYGRDTNSYEQYF. In DNA, the CDR3 is TGTGCCAGTTATGGTAGGGACACCAACTCCTACGAGCAGTACTTC.

Ten or more counts support this clone. Other DNA sequences in the same sample also yield this CDR3. CDR3 residues: CSARDGYEQYF. The CDR3 bases are TGCAGTGCTAGAGATGGCTACGAGCAGTACTTC. The chain links TRBV20-1 to TRBJ2-7; no definite D call. Per the germline V gene, CDR1 is DFQATT and CDR2 is SNEGSKA (reference sequence). This CDR3 is built from 11 residues. V shed 0 bases and J shed 3 bases, with 3 bases lying between them.

This chain joins TRBV27 and TRBJ2-5, with no clear D. Per germline, CDR1 MNHEY and CDR2 SMNVEV (reference sequence). V was clipped by 1 base and J by 4 bases, with 7 bases between them. The CDR3 loop spans 13 amino acids. The CDR3 DNA follows: TGTGCCAGCAGTTTATTAGGCCCAGAGACCCAGTACTTC. Protein sequence: CASSLLGPETQYF.